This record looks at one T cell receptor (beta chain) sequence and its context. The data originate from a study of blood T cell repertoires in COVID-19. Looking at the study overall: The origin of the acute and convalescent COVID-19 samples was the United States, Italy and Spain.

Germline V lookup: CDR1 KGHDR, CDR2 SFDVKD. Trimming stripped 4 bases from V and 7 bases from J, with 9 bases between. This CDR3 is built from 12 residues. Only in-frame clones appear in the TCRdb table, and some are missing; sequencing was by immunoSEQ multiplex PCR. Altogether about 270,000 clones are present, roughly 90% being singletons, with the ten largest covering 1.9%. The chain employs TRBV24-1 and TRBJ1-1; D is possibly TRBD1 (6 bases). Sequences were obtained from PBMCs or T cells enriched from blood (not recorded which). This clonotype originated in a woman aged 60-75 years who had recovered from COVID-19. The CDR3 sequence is CATSDPGHEAFF. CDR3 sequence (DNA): TGTGCCACCAGTGACCCGGGACATGAAGCTTTCTTT.